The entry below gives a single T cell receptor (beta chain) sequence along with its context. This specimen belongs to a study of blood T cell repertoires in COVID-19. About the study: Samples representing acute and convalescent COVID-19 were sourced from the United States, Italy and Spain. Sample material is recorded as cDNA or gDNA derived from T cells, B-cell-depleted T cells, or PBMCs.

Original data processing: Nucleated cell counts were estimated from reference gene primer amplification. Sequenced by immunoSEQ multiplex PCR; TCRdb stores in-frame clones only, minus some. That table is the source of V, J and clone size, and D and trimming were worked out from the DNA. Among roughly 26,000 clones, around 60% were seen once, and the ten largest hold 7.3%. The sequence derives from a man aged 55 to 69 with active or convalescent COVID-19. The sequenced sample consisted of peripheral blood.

This CDR3 reads CSASGRKGYTF. The CDR3 nucleotides read TGCAGTGCTAGCGGCAGGAAGGGCTACACCTTC. The chain has TRBV20-1 and TRBJ1-2; D unresolved. V dropped 3 bases and J dropped 8 bases, with 10 bases sitting between them. The length of the CDR3 is 11 residues. Germline V CDR1 and CDR2: DFQATT, SNEGSKA (reference sequence).